One and the same sample provided the 27 T cell receptor beta chains below, sequenced in a study of cytomegalovirus exposure and HLA in healthy donors. The PCR was carried out with 60 Vbeta primers and 13 Jbeta primers. The protocol was immunoSEQ multiplex PCR, while the TCRdb copy is restricted to in-frame clones and leaves out a portion. This sample's table has around 190,000 clones. Sequenced: PBMCs. The receptors come from a woman aged 25 to 39 in good health and CMV-seropositive.

This chain connects TRBV4-2 to TRBJ1-2; D not resolved. From germline, CDR1 is LGHNA and CDR2 YNFKEQ. The CDR3 runs to 16 residues. With 3 bases removed from V and 8 bases from J, the gap between germline ends came to 22 bases. The CDR3 is CASSQSSGVADRGYTF. Written as DNA, the CDR3 is TGTGCCAGCAGCCAGTCCTCCGGGGTGGCGGATAGGGGCTACACCTTC.

This chain connects TRBV27 to TRBJ2-7, with 10 bases matching TRBD2. Germline loops: CDR1 MNHEY, CDR2 SMNVEV (reference sequence). This CDR3 region has 15 residues. Trimming at V came to 7 bases and at J to 1 base, leaving 7 bases not matched to a gene. The CDR3 sequence: CASKPGLAESYEQYF. CDR3 nucleotides: TGTGCCAGCAAACCTGGACTAGCGGAGTCCTACGAGCAGTACTTC.

The V call is TRBV2, the J call TRBJ1-2; 7 positions match TRBD1. This CDR3 comprises 16 residues. CDR1 SNHLY and CDR2 FYNNEI come from the germline V gene. Unmatched junction bases numbered 16, after V lost 4 bases and J lost 8 bases. CDR3: CASSVKSTRDRGGYTF. The CDR3 bases are TGTGCCAGCAGTGTGAAGAGCACCCGGGACAGAGGGGGCTACACCTTC.

V and J are TRBV7-6 and TRBJ1-1; unclear D gene. This CDR3 has 13 amino acids. Germline V gene sequence: CDR1 SGHVS, CDR2 FNYEAQ. Trimming took 3 bases from V and 3 from J, leaving 8 bases between them. CDR3 DNA sequence: TGTGCCAGCAGCTTCGCAGAGGACACTGAAGCTTTCTTT. Amino acid sequence: CASSFAEDTEAFF. Full variable domain (remainder filled in from reference TRBV7-6 and TRBJ1-1): GAGVSQSPRYKVTKRGQDVALRCDPISGHVSLYWYRQALGQGPEFLTYFNYEAQQDKSGLPNDRFSAERPEGSISTLTIQRTEQRDSAMYRCASSFAEDTEAFFGQGTRLTVV.

The chain has TRBV5-4 and TRBJ1-1, with a possible D match to TRBD1 (6 bases). CDR1 and CDR2 from the germline V gene are SGHNT and YYREEE (reference sequence). CDR3 size: 15 residues. V shed 4 bases and J shed 3 bases, with 16 bases lying between them. In DNA, the CDR3 is TGTGCCAGCAGCCCACAGGGTTACCGTGACACTGAAGCTTTCTTT. This encodes CASSPQGYRDTEAFF.

This chain joins TRBV7-8 and TRBJ2-7; 12 bases fit TRBD1. CDR3 size: 16 residues. Trimming took 5 bases from V and 6 from J; bases not matched to a gene: 11. Germline lookup yields CDR1 SGHVS and CDR2 FQNEAQ. CDR3 protein: CASSPIGDRGRGEQYF. The CDR3 DNA sequence: TGTGCCAGCAGCCCGATAGGGGACAGGGGGCGAGGCGAGCAGTACTTC.

The chain couples TRBV28 to TRBJ1-2; D might be TRBD1 (5 bases). The CDR3 length is 14 residues. Germline assignment: CDR1 MDHEN and CDR2 SYDVKM. V was shortened by 4 bases and J by 3 bases, with 12 bases between the two germline ends. Written as DNA, the CDR3 is TGTGCCAGCAGTTCCCAGGGTGCGTACTATGGCTACACCTTC. Residues: CASSSQGAYYGYTF.

This rearrangement joins TRBV6-5 to TRBJ2-2; D may be TRBD2 (5 bases). Germline CDR1 reads MNHEY; CDR2 reads SVGAGI. This CDR3 comprises 15 residues. V was pared by 11 bases and J by 7 bases, with 23 bases between. CDR3 residues: CALRGGQHRGGELFF. DNA for the CDR3: TGTGCCTTAAGAGGTGGGCAGCACCGGGGCGGGGAGCTGTTTTTT.

The V call is TRBV2, the J call TRBJ1-5, with 9 nucleotides matching TRBD1. Germline trimming cut 6 bases from V and 7 bases from J; bases unmatched to any gene: 7. CDR1 and CDR2 from the germline V gene are SNHLY and FYNNEI. CDR3 length equals 14 residues. The CDR3 here is CASRATGGSQPQHF. The CDR3, as DNA: TGTGCCAGCAGGGCCACAGGGGGCAGCCAGCCCCAGCATTTT.

The chain links TRBV6-5 to TRBJ1-2; D might be TRBD1 (6 bases). Trimming shortened V by 6 bases and J by 5 bases, and 16 bases separated the two germline ends. Germline CDR1 reads MNHEY; CDR2 reads SVGAGI. This CDR3 spans 14 amino acids. CDR3 DNA: TGTGCCAGCAGCCATAGGACAGATGCTTATGGCTACACCTTC. Protein: CASSHRTDAYGYTF.

J is TRBJ1-1 and V is TRBV6-5, with 8 nucleotides matching TRBD1. Germline V gene sequence: CDR1 MNHEY, CDR2 SVGAGI. The J segment lost 7 bases and the V segment lost 2 bases, leaving 6 bases of the junction unmatched. There are 14 residues in the CDR3. The CDR3 loop is CASSYDRGVSEAFF. Here the CDR3 DNA reads TGTGCCAGCAGTTACGACAGGGGAGTGAGTGAAGCTTTCTTT.

The chain joins TRBV5-6 to TRBJ1-2; the match to TRBD1 covers 7 bases. J lost 4 bases, V lost 4 bases, and 10 bases had no gene match. This CDR3 spans 15 amino acids. Germline V CDR1 and CDR2: SGHDT, YYEEEE. The CDR3 sequence is CASSPGQAGIYGYTF. CDR3 sequence (DNA): TGTGCCAGCAGCCCTGGACAGGCTGGAATCTATGGCTACACCTTC.

The chain uses TRBV5-1 and TRBJ1-2; 8 bases are shared with TRBD1. The germline gives CDR1 SGHRS, CDR2 YFSETQ. Trimming took 4 bases from V and 6 from J; bases not matched to a gene: 5. The CDR3 totals 13 residues. The CDR3 reads CASSPLTGDGYTF. CDR3 DNA: TGCGCCAGCAGCCCCCTGACAGGGGATGGCTACACCTTC.

The chain links TRBV5-1 to TRBJ2-5; 9 bases align to TRBD1. The CDR3 extends over 15 amino acids. From germline, CDR1 is SGHRS and CDR2 YFSETQ. Trimming cost V 4 bases and J 2 bases; bases outside gene matches: 6. The chain's CDR3 is CASSKTGGGQETQYF. CDR3 DNA sequence: TGCGCCAGCAGCAAGACAGGGGGAGGTCAAGAGACCCAGTACTTC.

The rearrangement links TRBV14 to TRBJ2-7; 12 nucleotides agree with TRBD2. This CDR3 spans 14 amino acids. V lost 5 bases, J lost 5 bases, and 4 bases stayed unmatched. Germline V gives CDR1 SGHDN, CDR2 FVKESK. The chain's CDR3 is CASSSSSGGDEQYF. CDR3 nucleotide sequence: TGTGCCAGCAGCTCGTCTAGCGGGGGGGACGAGCAGTACTTC.

This chain joins TRBV9 and TRBJ2-1; the match to TRBD2 covers 12 bases. Germline V CDR1 and CDR2: SGDLS, YYNGEE. The CDR3 length is 17 residues. Trimming at V came to 6 bases and at J to 0 bases, leaving 7 bases not matched to a gene. The CDR3 DNA is TGTGCCAGCAAAGGGACTAGCGGGTCTTCCTCCTACAATGAGCAGTTCTTC. This sequence encodes CASKGTSGSSSYNEQFF.

The chain joins TRBV6-1 to TRBJ2-5, with 7 nucleotides matching TRBD2. Germline CDR1 reads MNHNS; CDR2 reads SASEGT. The CDR3 contains 18 residues. Trimming removed 2 bases from V and 3 bases from J; junction bases left unmatched: 15. The CDR3 spells CASSETKNGWLAEETQYF. CDR3 in DNA: TGTGCCAGCAGTGAAACTAAAAATGGGTGGCTAGCGGAAGAGACCCAGTACTTC.

The chain carries TRBV19 and TRBJ1-4; weak D call: TRBD1 (6 bases). The CDR3 is 12 amino acids. Germline-derived CDR1 and CDR2 are LNHDA and SQIVND (reference sequence). V lost 6 bases to trimming and J lost 4 bases, with 6 bases between them. The DNA of the CDR3 is TGTGCCAGTAGGGACAGTAATGAAAAACTGTTTTTT. Amino acids: CASRDSNEKLFF.

The genes are TRBV10-3 and TRBJ1-1; D gene unclear. V was trimmed by 6 bases and J by 0 bases, leaving 17 bases between them. The CDR3 totals 16 residues. The germline V gene has CDR1 ENHRY and CDR2 SYGVKD. The CDR3 spells CAISGMGANLNTEAFF. The CDR3 bases are TGTGCCATCAGCGGCATGGGCGCAAATTTGAACACTGAAGCTTTCTTT.

The chain has TRBV2 and TRBJ1-1; weak D call: TRBD1 (6 bases). Trimming pared 2 bases from V and 4 bases from J, leaving 17 bases between. The CDR3 covers 16 residues. Per germline, CDR1 SNHLY and CDR2 FYNNEI. Written as DNA, the CDR3 is TGTGCCAGCAGTGAAACGGGGGGCGCTCCCCCCACTGAAGCTTTCTTT. Amino acid sequence: CASSETGGAPPTEAFF.

The chain joins TRBV5-8 to TRBJ1-1; unclear D gene. Germline values: CDR1 SGHTS, CDR2 YDEGEE. The CDR3 has 14 amino acids. V lost 0 bases and J lost 1, with 7 bases in between. CDR3 coding DNA: TGTGCCAGCAGCTTGGTATCAGGGAACACTGAAGCTTTCTTT. Translating it yields CASSLVSGNTEAFF. The complete variable domain, with remaining parts taken from reference TRBV5-8 and TRBJ1-1, reads EAGVTQSPTHLIKTRGQQATLRCSPISGHTSVYWYQQALGLGLQFLLWYDEGEERNRGNFPPRFSGRQFPNYSSELNVNALELEDSALYLCASSLVSGNTEAFFGQGTRLTVV.

The J gene is TRBJ2-1, the V gene TRBV9, with 7 nucleotides matching TRBD1. J gave up 3 bases and V 3 bases, and 15 bases lay outside the gene matches. Germline V lookup: CDR1 SGDLS, CDR2 YYNGEE. The CDR3 covers 18 residues. CDR3 residues: CASSADHLGDSSYNEQFF. Written as DNA, the CDR3 is TGTGCCAGCAGCGCTGATCATCTCGGGGACAGCAGCTACAATGAGCAGTTCTTC. The full variable domain, in which reference TRBV9 and TRBJ2-1 provide the parts outside the CDR3, is DSGVTQTPKHLITATGQRVTLRCSPRSGDLSVYWYQQSLDQGLQFLIQYYNGEERAKGNILERFSAQQFPDLHSELNLSSLELGDSALYFCASSADHLGDSSYNEQFFGPGTRLTVL.

This chain uses TRBV25-1 with TRBJ2-5; D might be TRBD1 (5 bases). The ends were cut back, 4 bases at V and 3 bases at J, with 9 bases in the middle. Per the germline V gene, CDR1 is MGHDK and CDR2 is SYGVNS. This CDR3 has 13 amino acids. The CDR3 bases are TGTGCCAGCAGTGGTCAAGGGGAAGAGACCCAGTACTTC. Residues: CASSGQGEETQYF.

This chain connects TRBV5-1 to TRBJ1-2, with a tentative D call TRBD1 (6 bases). CDR3 size: 14 residues. CDR1 is SGHRS, CDR2 YFSETQ, per germline. The V end was cut by 1 base, the J end by 0 bases, with 7 bases between. CDR3 sequence reads: CASSLTGPNYGYTF. In nucleotides, the CDR3 is TGCGCCAGCAGCTTGACAGGGCCTAACTATGGCTACACCTTC. The whole variable domain, filled in from reference TRBV5-1 and TRBJ1-2, reads KAGVTQTPRYLIKTRGQQVTLSCSPISGHRSVSWYQQTPGQGLQFLFEYFSETQRNKGNFPGRFSGRQFSNSRSEMNVSTLELGDSALYLCASSLTGPNYGYTFGSGTRLTVV.

This chain links TRBV28 with TRBJ1-5, with TRBD1 matching 7 bases. This CDR3 has 18 amino acids. Germline loops: CDR1 MDHEN, CDR2 SYDVKM. J was trimmed by 0 bases and V by 9 bases; bases with no gene match: 17. CDR3 coding DNA: TGTGCCAGTATCTCGACAGGGTTGCAGGGGGATAGCAATCAGCCCCAGCATTTT. Encoded protein: CASISTGLQGDSNQPQHF.

For the CDR3, the DNA is TGTGCCAGCATGGGACAGGGGGCGCTTCTGGCCACCGGGGAGCTGTTTTTT. Amino acid sequence: CASMGQGALLATGELFF. The chain employs TRBV28 and TRBJ2-2; the match to TRBD1 covers 12 bases. This CDR3 is 17 amino acids long. The V segment lost 7 bases and the J segment 4 bases; nucleotides outside the gene matches: 10. Germline CDR1 is MDHEN and CDR2 is SYDVKM.

The V and J genes are TRBV5-1 and TRBJ2-5; 7 nucleotides line up with TRBD1. The DNA end is more similar to TRBJ2-7, so the J call may be wrong. Germline lookup yields CDR1 SGHRS and CDR2 YFSETQ. The CDR3 spans 13 residues. The CDR3 region has the DNA TGCGCCAGCAGCTTCGGGACAGACTACGAGCAGTACTTC. It is translated as CASSFGTDYEQYF.